This T cell receptor beta chain was identified in a study of blood T cell repertoires in COVID-19. About the study: From the United States, Italy and Spain came samples of acute and convalescent COVID-19.

The assay was immunoSEQ multiplex PCR, and TCRdb's table has in-frame clones only and misses some. The sample carries under 500,000 clones, roughly 87% recorded once. In its sample, this clone was seen once. Germline trimming cut 6 bases from V and 2 bases from J; bases unmatched to any gene: 7. From germline, CDR1 is LNHDA and CDR2 SQIVND (reference sequence). CDR3 length: 16 amino acids. The TCR sequence derives from a woman aged 18-29 years with acute COVID-19. The sample was PBMCs or T cells enriched from blood (not recorded which). The V and J genes are TRBV19 and TRBJ1-3; 10 nucleotides match TRBD1. Written as DNA, the CDR3 is TGTGCCAGTAGACCACCGGGACAGGGGACTGGAAACACCATATATTTT. This codes for CASRPPGQGTGNTIYF.